A single sample gave rise to the 9 T cell receptor beta chains below, sequenced in a study of monozygotic twins with inflammatory bowel disease. Reanalyzing the 5' RACE reads, TCRdb keeps one entry per CDR3 protein, without DNA. The sample table includes approximately 380,000 distinct CDR3 sequences. Sequenced: blood. The source of these receptors is a human donor with ulcerative colitis or Crohn's disease, or a healthy co-twin of an affected twin (not recorded which).

The chain recombines TRBV15 with TRBJ1-2; TCRdb lists TRBD1, though no DNA is available to test this call. Germline CDR1 reads LNHNV; CDR2 reads YYDKDF (reference sequence). CDR3 size: 17 residues. The CDR3: CATSREALGGDLRGYTF.

The chain carries TRBV29-1 and TRBJ1-3. The CDR3 length is 15 residues. Germline V gene data show CDR1 as SQVTM and CDR2 as ANQGSEA. The CDR3 loop reads CSAKDGRHSGNTIYF.

The J gene is TRBJ2-7, the V gene TRBV28; the D call from TCRdb, TRBD2, cannot be confirmed without DNA. Germline CDR1 reads MDHEN; CDR2 reads SYDVKM. The CDR3 spans 13 residues. This CDR3 reads CATRLPSVYEQYF.

The chain has TRBV27 and TRBJ2-3; TCRdb names TRBD1, which stays unverified in the absence of DNA. The length of the CDR3 is 13 residues. From germline, CDR1 is MNHEY and CDR2 SMNVEV (reference sequence). The CDR3 loop is CAAGRQGTDTQYF.

The CDR3 loop reads CASSQRGEQYF. The V gene is TRBV3-1, the J gene TRBJ2-7; TCRdb's D call of TRBD1 is untestable without DNA. The CDR3 is made up of 11 amino acids. Germline V gene sequence: CDR1 LGHDT, CDR2 YNNKEL (reference sequence).

The CDR3 is CASSTSGGGNQPQHF. The chain carries TRBV28 and TRBJ1-5; with no DNA, the TCRdb D assignment of TRBD1 cannot be verified. The CDR3 spans 15 residues. Germline CDR1 is MDHEN and CDR2 is SYDVKM.

The chain employs TRBV5-1 and TRBJ1-1; TCRdb names TRBD1, which stays unverified in the absence of DNA. The CDR3 length is 14 residues. Germline V CDR1 and CDR2: SGHRS, YFSETQ. The CDR3: CASSSQGAGPEAFF.

The chain employs TRBV30 and TRBJ1-1; TCRdb names TRBD1, which stays unverified in the absence of DNA. Germline V lookup: CDR1 GTSNPN, CDR2 SVGIG (reference sequence). CDR3 size: 16 residues. The CDR3 region is CAWSVRSGGMNTEAFF.

The chain uses TRBV4-1 and TRBJ2-1; TCRdb designates TRBD2, a call that cannot be tested without DNA. The germline CDR1 and CDR2 sequences are MGHRA and YSYEKL. The CDR3 spans 17 residues. CDR3 residues: CASSQYQSGGGLNEQFF.